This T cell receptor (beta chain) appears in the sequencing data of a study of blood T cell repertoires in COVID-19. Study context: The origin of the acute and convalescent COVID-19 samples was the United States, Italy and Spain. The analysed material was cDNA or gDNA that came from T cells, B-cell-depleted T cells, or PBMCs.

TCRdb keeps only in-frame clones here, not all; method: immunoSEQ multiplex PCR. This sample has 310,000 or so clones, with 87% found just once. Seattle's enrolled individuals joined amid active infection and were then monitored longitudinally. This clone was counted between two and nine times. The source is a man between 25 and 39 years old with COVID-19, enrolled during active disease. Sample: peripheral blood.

CDR3 sequence (DNA): TGTGCCAGCAGCGGCCGGACAGGGGGCTCGGAGACCCAGTACTTC. Encoded protein: CASSGRTGGSETQYF. The rearrangement joins TRBV14 to TRBJ2-5, with 11 bases that match TRBD1. Germline values: CDR1 SGHDN, CDR2 FVKESK. The CDR3 spans 15 residues. Germline trimming cut 5 bases from V and 5 bases from J; bases unmatched to any gene: 7.